This T cell receptor beta chain comes out of a study of STAT3 mutations in large granular lymphocyte leukemia. Study context: Canonical activating STAT3 mutations were detected in roughly half of the longitudinally sequenced T-LGLL patients. Study-level results: Every T-LGLL patient had at least one immunodominant TCRbeta clonotype. All newly emerging clones after therapy were STAT3 wild type.

With respect to this clone: Its antigen is currently unknown.

TCRdb's copy holds only in-frame clones and misses some; the assay was immunoSEQ multiplex PCR. Counted here are around 3,700 clones, 82% occurring once; the ten biggest clones make up around nine tenths. Sequences were obtained from peripheral blood mononuclear cells. The sequence was collected from a boy aged 5-17 years with T-cell large granular lymphocyte leukemia. Some clones in this sample may be carry-over from other donors' samples.

The CDR3 region is CASSPPWLAGAYEQYF. CDR3 DNA sequence: TGTGCCAGCAGTCCGCCCTGGCTAGCGGGAGCCTACGAGCAGTACTTC. The chain employs TRBV27 and TRBJ2-7; 10 nucleotides align to TRBD2. The CDR3 is made up of 16 amino acids. Germline CDR1 MNHEY, CDR2 SMNVEV (reference sequence). The J segment lost 2 bases and the V segment lost 5 bases, leaving 9 bases of the junction unmatched.